This T cell receptor beta chain was obtained from a study of T cell responses to AZD1222 COVID-19 vaccine. Here immunoSEQ multiplex PCR was the method, and the copy in TCRdb shows in-frame clones only, minus some. This table has over 50,000 clones, nearly 80% appearing once. The CDR3 sequence is 14 residues long. CDR1 is SNHLY and CDR2 is FYNNEI in the germline V gene. After removal of 7 bases from V and 5 bases from J, the junction contained 9 bases not matched to a gene. The sequenced sample was peripheral blood, obtained 28 days after the second AZD1222 dose. This sequence was found in an adult who received the AZD1222 COVID-19 vaccine. The chain has TRBV2 and TRBJ2-5; 8 nucleotides line up with TRBD2. In DNA form, the CDR3 reads TGTGCCAGCAAGCGGAGCGGGGGAAGGGAGACCCAGTACTTC. It specifies CASKRSGGRETQYF.